The 25 T cell receptor beta chains reported below all come from one sample, sequenced in a study of blood T cell repertoires in COVID-19. The assay was immunoSEQ multiplex PCR, and TCRdb's table has in-frame clones only and misses some. This table has 150,000 or so clones, around 74% appearing once. Material for sequencing was peripheral blood. Receptors originate from a woman of 80 years or more with acute or convalescent COVID-19.

The chain carries TRBV28 and TRBJ1-2; the D is unclear. This CDR3 spans 12 amino acids. Germline CDR1 MDHEN, CDR2 SYDVKM. Deletions cut 5 bases from V and 2 bases from J, with 6 bases between. The CDR3 reads CASSQANYGYTF. The CDR3 bases are TGTGCCAGCAGTCAAGCAAACTATGGCTACACCTTC.

The J gene is TRBJ2-2, the V gene TRBV10-3; the D is unclear. V was cut by 4 bases and J by 4 bases, with 7 bases left in between. The CDR3 extends over 13 amino acids. CDR1 is ENHRY, CDR2 SYGVKD, per germline. In DNA, the CDR3 is TGTGCCATCAGTGCCATTTTCACCGGGGAGCTGTTTTTT. Amino acids: CAISAIFTGELFF.

CDR3 in DNA: TGTGCCAGCACCCCGGCCGATGGGCAGGGGAACACCGGGGAGCTGTTTTTT. This translates into CASTPADGQGNTGELFF. The rearrangement links TRBV5-8 to TRBJ2-2, with D perhaps matching TRBD1 (5 bases). CDR1 and CDR2 from the germline V gene are SGHTS and YDEGEE. Trimming shortened V by 6 bases and J by 1 base, and 19 bases separated the two germline ends. This CDR3 is built from 17 residues.

This clone came up a few times. This sequence joins TRBV6-6 and TRBJ1-5; maybe TRBD1 (5 bases). With 6 bases removed from V and 3 bases from J, the gap between germline ends came to 18 bases. The CDR3 is 16 residues long. The germline gives CDR1 MNHNY, CDR2 SVGAGI (reference sequence). CDR3 nucleotides: TGTGCCAGCAGACCCCCAGGGATGAGCGTCAATCAGCCCCAGCATTTT. This sequence encodes CASRPPGMSVNQPQHF.

This clone was recorded once. This rearrangement joins TRBV13 to TRBJ2-6; tentatively, D is TRBD1 (5 bases). Looked up from germline, CDR1 is PRHDT and CDR2 is FYEKMQ (reference sequence). V gave up 0 bases and J gave up 4 bases, with 13 bases separating them. This CDR3 comprises 17 residues. The DNA for the CDR3 is TGTGCCAGCAGCTTAGGTTGGAAAGGGGTCGGGGCCAACGTCCTGACTTTC. Translated: CASSLGWKGVGANVLTF.

CDR3: CASSSASGGYNEQFF. The CDR3 DNA follows: TGTGCCAGCAGTTCCGCCAGCGGGGGTTACAATGAGCAGTTCTTC. The chain combines TRBV28 with TRBJ2-1; 8 bases are a match to TRBD2. The CDR3 sequence is 15 residues long. The germline gives CDR1 MDHEN, CDR2 SYDVKM. V gave up 4 bases and J gave up 4 bases; unmatched junction bases: 6. The whole variable domain, remainder taken from reference TRBV28 and TRBJ2-1, is DVKVTQSSRYLVKRTGEKVFLECVQDMDHENMFWYRQDPGLGLRLIYFSYDVKMKEKGDIPEGYSVSREKKERFSLILESASTNQTSMYLCASSSASGGYNEQFFGPGTRLTVL.

J is TRBJ1-1 and V is TRBV5-1; D unresolved. Germline V CDR1 and CDR2: SGHRS, YFSETQ. The CDR3 loop spans 13 amino acids. V lost 5 bases, J lost 6 bases, and 14 bases lay in between. Here the CDR3 reads CASSTTGFAEAFF. As DNA, the CDR3 is TGCGCCAGCAGTACTACGGGATTTGCTGAAGCTTTCTTT.

The chain combines TRBV7-2 with TRBJ2-7, with 12 nucleotides matching TRBD2. The ends lost 6 bases at V and 3 bases at J; junction bases unmatched: 3. The CDR3 runs 14 residues. The germline V gene encodes CDR1 SGHTA and CDR2 FQGNSA. CDR3 residues: CASRRTSGIYEQYF. In nucleotides, the CDR3 is TGTGCCAGCAGGAGGACTAGCGGGATCTACGAGCAGTACTTC.

The CDR3 spells CASSSDRNNEQFF. Here the CDR3 DNA reads TGTGCCAGCAGCTCAGACAGAAACAATGAGCAGTTCTTC. The V gene is TRBV7-8, the J gene TRBJ2-1; perhaps TRBD1 as D (5 bases). Deletions cut 4 bases from V and 5 bases from J, with 9 bases between. This CDR3 contains 13 residues. CDR1 and CDR2 from the germline V gene are SGHVS and FQNEAQ.

V usage is TRBV7-3 and J usage is TRBJ2-1; 12 positions agree with TRBD1. The CDR3 consists of 15 residues. Unmatched junction bases numbered 7, after V lost 5 bases and J lost 8 bases. Germline V gives CDR1 SGHTA, CDR2 FQGTGA. CDR3 sequence reads: CASSPGTGGHDEQFF. Written as DNA, the CDR3 is TGTGCCAGCAGCCCGGGGACAGGGGGCCACGATGAGCAGTTCTTC.

V is TRBV27 and J is TRBJ1-5; a weak D match, TRBD1 (5 bases). Germline lookup yields CDR1 MNHEY and CDR2 SMNVEV (reference sequence). Trimming left V 6 bases short and J 6 bases short, with 18 bases between. The CDR3 length is 15 residues. CDR3 DNA: TGTGCCAGCAGGGGGATCGGGCAGGGTGGTCAGCCCCAGCATTTT. Amino acids: CASRGIGQGGQPQHF.

The V call is TRBV10-3, the J call TRBJ2-2; TRBD1 is a possible D gene (5 bases). The germline gives CDR1 ENHRY, CDR2 SYGVKD. The CDR3 extends over 14 amino acids. Between the trimmed V and J ends, which lost 9 bases and 3 bases, there was a span of 14 bases. CDR3 in DNA: TGTGCCATTCCCGCCAGGGTGGACACCGGGGAGCTGTTTTTT. This encodes CAIPARVDTGELFF.

This clone was seen a single time. In DNA, the CDR3 is TGTGCTAGTGGTTCAGGGCCGAGGAACATTCAGTACTTC. Amino acids: CASGSGPRNIQYF. The chain has TRBV12-5 and TRBJ2-4, with D possibly matching TRBD1 (5 bases). The V gene lost 4 bases and the J gene lost 7 bases, with 11 bases spanning the gap. The CDR3 loop spans 13 amino acids. The germline V gene encodes CDR1 LGHNT and CDR2 FRNRAP.

A few counts support this clone. V and J are TRBV7-8 and TRBJ2-1; 10 bases fit TRBD2. This CDR3 contains 15 residues. The V and J ends lost 1 base and 13 bases, in that order; junction bases with no gene match: 10. CDR1 and CDR2 from the germline V gene are SGHVS and FQNEAQ. This chain's CDR3 is CASSLGASGRGKQFF. The CDR3 DNA reads TGTGCCAGCAGCTTAGGGGCTAGCGGGAGAGGGAAACAGTTCTTC. Together with reference TRBV7-8 and TRBJ2-1, the CDR3 gives the full variable domain: GAGVSQSPRYKVAKRGQDVALRCDPISGHVSLFWYQQALGQGPEFLTYFQNEAQLDKSGLPSDRFFAERPEGSVSTLKIQRTQQEDSAVYLCASSLGASGRGKQFFGPGTRLTVL.

The chain has TRBV19 and TRBJ2-5, with 7 bases aligning to TRBD2. V dropped 5 bases and J dropped 1; count of bases not matched to a gene: 4. This CDR3 is built from 14 residues. In germline, CDR1 is LNHDA, CDR2 SQIVND (reference sequence). For the CDR3, the DNA is TGTGCCAGTAGTCTCGGGGGGAGCCAAGAGACCCAGTACTTC. As protein: CASSLGGSQETQYF.

The rearrangement uses TRBV6-5 and TRBJ2-7, with 9 bases matching TRBD2. With 6 bases clipped from V and 3 bases from J, the junction kept 6 bases outside the gene matches. This CDR3 spans 14 amino acids. Germline loops: CDR1 MNHEY, CDR2 SVGAGI. The CDR3 here is CASRVAGVDYEQYF. The CDR3 DNA is TGTGCCAGCAGGGTAGCGGGAGTGGACTACGAGCAGTACTTC.

The chain carries TRBV2 and TRBJ2-7, with D possibly being TRBD2 (5 bases). The CDR3 consists of 18 residues. V dropped 2 bases and J dropped 2 bases, with 22 bases sitting between them. Germline CDR1 and CDR2: SNHLY and FYNNEI. In DNA, the CDR3 is TGTGCCAGCAGTGAACCCGCGTTTCTAGCCCACAACCCCTACGAGCAGTACTTC. Its protein product is CASSEPAFLAHNPYEQYF.

This clone was detected a few times. The chain links TRBV2 to TRBJ1-2; D is possibly TRBD1 (6 bases). The V end was cut by 11 bases, the J end by 7 bases, with 23 bases between. The germline CDR1 and CDR2 sequences are SNHLY and FYNNEI. This CDR3 spans 14 amino acids. This chain's CDR3 is CAGKGVGRVVGYTF. CDR3 sequence (DNA): TGTGCCGGAAAGGGGGTCGGCAGGGTGGTTGGCTACACCTTC. Drawing the rest from reference TRBV2 and TRBJ1-2, the complete variable domain is EPEVTQTPSHQVTQMGQEVILRCVPISNHLYFYWYRQILGQKVEFLVSFYNNEISEKSEIFDDQFSVERPDGSNFTLKIRSTKLEDSAMYFCAGKGVGRVVGYTFGSGTRLTVV.

This clone was detected a few times. This chain connects TRBV30 to TRBJ1-4, with D unresolved. Germline V gene lookup returns CDR1 GTSNPN and CDR2 SVGIG (reference sequence). Trimming left V 2 bases short and J 0 bases short, with 13 bases between. This CDR3 is 16 amino acids long. The CDR3 loop reads CAWSTGLPATNEKLFF. CDR3 nucleotides: TGTGCCTGGAGTACGGGGTTGCCGGCAACTAATGAAAAACTGTTTTTT.

V is TRBV2 and J is TRBJ2-4; TRBD2 aligns across 7 bases. This CDR3 is 15 amino acids long. The J segment lost 3 bases and the V segment lost 7 bases, leaving 9 bases of the junction unmatched. CDR1 and CDR2 from the germline V gene are SNHLY and FYNNEI. The CDR3 loop reads CASKGRERDKNIQYF. DNA for the CDR3: TGTGCCAGCAAGGGGCGGGAGCGAGACAAAAACATTCAGTACTTC. Complete variable domain (other parts from reference TRBV2 and TRBJ2-4): EPEVTQTPSHQVTQMGQEVILRCVPISNHLYFYWYRQILGQKVEFLVSFYNNEISEKSEIFDDQFSVERPDGSNFTLKIRSTKLEDSAMYFCASKGRERDKNIQYFGAGTRLSVL.

This chain connects TRBV6-5 to TRBJ2-3, with TRBD2 matching over 9 bases. Germline V gene lookup returns CDR1 MNHEY and CDR2 SVGAGI. V shed 6 bases, J shed 2 bases, and the junction held 0 bases outside the gene matches. The CDR3 totals 13 residues. The CDR3 loop is CASRGLATDTQYF. CDR3 in DNA: TGTGCCAGCAGGGGACTAGCCACAGATACGCAGTATTTT.

The rearrangement uses TRBV6-5 and TRBJ1-4, with D possibly matching TRBD1 (5 bases). The CDR3 consists of 14 residues. Per the germline V gene, CDR1 is MNHEY and CDR2 is SVGAGI. Trimming shortened V by 5 bases and J by 7 bases, and 14 bases separated the two germline ends. DNA of the CDR3: TGTGCCAGCAGTCCTGACAGTCTTTTTGAAAAACTGTTTTTT. Its protein product is CASSPDSLFEKLFF.

Only one count was recorded for this clone. This rearrangement joins TRBV7-2 to TRBJ2-3, with 11 bases fitting TRBD2. Germline loops: CDR1 SGHTA, CDR2 FQGNSA. V lost 6 bases and J lost 9; bases outside the gene matches: 11. The CDR3 loop spans 15 amino acids. In nucleotides, the CDR3 is TGTGCCAGCAGTCCTTTAGCGGGAGGGACCAGGACGCAGTATTTT. Its protein product is CASSPLAGGTRTQYF.

This sequence joins TRBV11-3 and TRBJ1-1; the D is unclear. From germline, CDR1 is SGHNT and CDR2 YENEEA. This CDR3 spans 13 amino acids. V lost 1 base and J lost 5, with 8 bases in between. CDR3: CASSLVAETEAFF. The CDR3 DNA reads as TGTGCCAGCAGCTTAGTTGCGGAGACTGAAGCTTTCTTT.

The chain uses TRBV19 and TRBJ1-3, with 8 bases matching TRBD1. Germline assignment: CDR1 LNHDA and CDR2 SQIVND (reference sequence). V lost 4 bases to trimming and J lost 0 bases; unmatched junction nucleotides: 2. The length of the CDR3 is 15 residues. The CDR3 bases are TGTGCCAGTAGTACGGGACAGGACTCTGGAAACACCATATATTTT. This translates into CASSTGQDSGNTIYF.